This T cell receptor beta chain came from a study of shared T cell receptors in the human thymus. This clone came up once. The assay was immunoSEQ multiplex PCR, and TCRdb's table has in-frame clones only and misses some. The sample yields 720,000 or so clones, 80% to 90% seen once. Germline assignment: CDR1 SGHAT and CDR2 FQNNGV. Trimming at V came to 5 bases and at J to 7 bases, leaving 4 bases not matched to a gene. The CDR3 extends over 14 amino acids. In addition, the sample was reused for a study of human thymus T cells.

This receptor was obtained from a girl less than two years old with a congenital heart defect. Sequencing used thymocytes. The rearrangement uses TRBV11-2 and TRBJ2-4, with 11 nucleotides matching TRBD1. CDR3: CASSRGTGGNIQYF. CDR3 in DNA: TGTGCCAGCAGCCGAGGGACAGGGGGTAACATTCAGTACTTC.